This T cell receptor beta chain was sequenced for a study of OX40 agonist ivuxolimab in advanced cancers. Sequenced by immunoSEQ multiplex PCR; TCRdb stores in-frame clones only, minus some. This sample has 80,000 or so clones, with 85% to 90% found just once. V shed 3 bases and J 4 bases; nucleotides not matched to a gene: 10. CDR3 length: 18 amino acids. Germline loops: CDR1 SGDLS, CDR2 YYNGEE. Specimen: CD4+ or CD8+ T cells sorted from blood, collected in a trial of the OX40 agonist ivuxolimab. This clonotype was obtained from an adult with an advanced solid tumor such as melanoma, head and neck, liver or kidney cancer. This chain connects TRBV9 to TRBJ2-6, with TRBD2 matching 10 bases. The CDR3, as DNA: TGTGCCAGCAGCGCAAGGGGGCTAGCGGGAGCCGGGGCCAACGTCCTGACTTTC. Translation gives CASSARGLAGAGANVLTF.